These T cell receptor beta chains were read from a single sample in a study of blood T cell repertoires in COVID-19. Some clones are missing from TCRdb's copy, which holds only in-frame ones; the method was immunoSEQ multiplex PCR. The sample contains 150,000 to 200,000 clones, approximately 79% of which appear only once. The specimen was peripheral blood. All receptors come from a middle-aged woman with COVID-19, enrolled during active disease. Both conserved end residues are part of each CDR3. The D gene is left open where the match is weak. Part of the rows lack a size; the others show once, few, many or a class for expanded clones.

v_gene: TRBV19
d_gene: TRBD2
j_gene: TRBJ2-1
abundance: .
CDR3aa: CASSIVGLAEPYNEQFF
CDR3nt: TGTGCCAGTAGTATAGTTGGGCTAGCGGAGCCATACAATGAGCAGTTCTTC

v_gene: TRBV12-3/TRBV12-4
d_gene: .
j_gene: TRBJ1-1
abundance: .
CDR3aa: CASSFRTEAFF
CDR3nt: TGTGCCAGCAGTTTCCGCACTGAAGCTTTCTTT

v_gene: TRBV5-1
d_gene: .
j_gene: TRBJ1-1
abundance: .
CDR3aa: CASSLVGLPEAFF
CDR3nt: TGCGCCAGCAGCTTGGTTGGGCTCCCTGAAGCTTTCTTT

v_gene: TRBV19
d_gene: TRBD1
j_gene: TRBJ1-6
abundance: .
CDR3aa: CASSGTGDSPLHF
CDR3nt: TGTGCCAGTAGTGGGACAGGGGATTCACCCCTCCACTTT

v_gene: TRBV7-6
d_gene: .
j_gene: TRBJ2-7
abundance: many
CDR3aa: CASSLKLEGEQYF
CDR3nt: TGTGCCAGCAGCCTCAAGCTGGAGGGCGAGCAGTACTTC

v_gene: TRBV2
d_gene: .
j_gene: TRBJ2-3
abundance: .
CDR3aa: CDSGRRGSTDTQYF
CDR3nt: TGTGATTCCGGGAGGAGGGGGTCCACAGATACGCAGTATTTT

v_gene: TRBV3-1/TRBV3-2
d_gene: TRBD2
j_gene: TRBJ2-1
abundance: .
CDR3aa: CASSLLPGTSHEQSSYNEQFF
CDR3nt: TGTGCCAGCAGCCTCCTACCCGGGACTAGCCACGAACAGAGCTCCTACAATGAGCAGTTCTTC

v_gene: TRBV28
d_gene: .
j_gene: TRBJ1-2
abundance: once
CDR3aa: CASSLGPTGYTF
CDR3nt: TGTGCCAGCAGTTTGGGCCCCACGGGCTACACCTTC

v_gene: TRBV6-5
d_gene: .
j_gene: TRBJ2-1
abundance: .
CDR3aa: CASSLGGGSYNEQFF
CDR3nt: TGTGCCAGCAGTTTAGGCGGTGGCTCCTACAATGAGCAGTTCTTC

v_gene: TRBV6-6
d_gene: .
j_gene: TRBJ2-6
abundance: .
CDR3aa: CASSYGQFSGANVLTF
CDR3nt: TGTGCCAGCAGTTACGGACAGTTCTCTGGGGCCAACGTCCTGACTTTC

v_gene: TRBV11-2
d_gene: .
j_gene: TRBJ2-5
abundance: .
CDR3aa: CASSLGGTQYF
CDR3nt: TGTGCCAGCAGCTTAGGAGGGACCCAGTACTTC

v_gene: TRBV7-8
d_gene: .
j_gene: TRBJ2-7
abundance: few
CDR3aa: CASSIPTSSYEQYF
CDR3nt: TGTGCCAGCAGCATCCCGACTAGCTCCTACGAGCAGTACTTC

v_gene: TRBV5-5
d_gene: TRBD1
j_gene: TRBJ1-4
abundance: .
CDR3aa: CASSSGQFNEKLFF
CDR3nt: TGTGCCAGCAGCTCGGGACAGTTTAATGAAAAACTGTTTTTT

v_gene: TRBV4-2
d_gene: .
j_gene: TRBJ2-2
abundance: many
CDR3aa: CASSQIGTSNTGELFF
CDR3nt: TGTGCCAGCAGCCAAATCGGGACTTCGAACACCGGGGAGCTGTTTTTT

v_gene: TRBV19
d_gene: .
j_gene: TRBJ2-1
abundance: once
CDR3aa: CASSTSRSSYNEQFF
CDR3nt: TGTGCCAGTAGTACTAGCCGGAGCTCCTACAATGAGCAGTTCTTC

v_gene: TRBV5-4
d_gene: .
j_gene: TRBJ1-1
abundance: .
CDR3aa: CASSSPTGLSEAFF
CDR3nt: TGTGCCAGCAGCTCTCCAACAGGGTTATCTGAAGCTTTCTTT

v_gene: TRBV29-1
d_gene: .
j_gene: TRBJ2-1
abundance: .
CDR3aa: CSVEVHGLAMNEQFF
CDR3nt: TGCAGCGTTGAAGTCCACGGACTCGCGATGAATGAGCAGTTCTTC

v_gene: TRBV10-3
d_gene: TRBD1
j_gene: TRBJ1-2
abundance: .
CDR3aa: CAISDQGAIYGYTF
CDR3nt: TGTGCCATCAGCGATCAGGGGGCGATCTATGGCTACACCTTC

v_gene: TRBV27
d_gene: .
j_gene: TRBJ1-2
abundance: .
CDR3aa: CASRTLEDLGGYTF
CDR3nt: TGTGCCAGCAGAACACTCGAAGACTTGGGTGGCTACACCTTC

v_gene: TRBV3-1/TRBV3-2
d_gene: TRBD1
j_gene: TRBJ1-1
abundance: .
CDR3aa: CASSHLLRDRNTEAFF
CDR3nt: TGTGCCAGCAGCCATCTCCTCCGGGACAGAAACACTGAAGCTTTCTTT

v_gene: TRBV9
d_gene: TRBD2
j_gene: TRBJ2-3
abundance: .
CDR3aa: CASSVAAGGSTDTQYF
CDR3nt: TGTGCCAGCAGCGTTGCGGCGGGAGGTAGCACAGATACGCAGTATTTT

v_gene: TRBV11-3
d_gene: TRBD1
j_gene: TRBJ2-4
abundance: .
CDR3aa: CASSLTGKNIQYF
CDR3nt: TGTGCCAGCAGCTTGACAGGGAAAAACATTCAGTACTTC

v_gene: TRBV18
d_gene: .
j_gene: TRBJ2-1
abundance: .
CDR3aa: CASSALGGNEQFF
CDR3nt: TGTGCCAGCTCAGCTCTCGGGGGCAATGAGCAGTTCTTC

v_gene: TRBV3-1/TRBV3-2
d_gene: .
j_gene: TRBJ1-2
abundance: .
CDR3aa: CASSQTLTTNYGYTF
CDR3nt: TGTGCCAGCAGCCAAACACTGACAACTAACTATGGCTACACCTTC

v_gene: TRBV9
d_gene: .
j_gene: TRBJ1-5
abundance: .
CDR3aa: CASSSRRPSTGSSNQPQHF
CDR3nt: TGTGCCAGCAGCTCTAGGAGGCCGAGTACGGGTAGTAGCAATCAGCCCCAGCATTTT

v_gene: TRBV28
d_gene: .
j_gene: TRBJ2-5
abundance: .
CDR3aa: CASSQFSGTREGAQYF
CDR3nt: TGTGCCAGCAGTCAGTTTTCCGGGACAAGGGAGGGGGCCCAGTACTTC

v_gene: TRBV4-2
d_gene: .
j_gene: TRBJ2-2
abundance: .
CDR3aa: CASSQVPRRNTGELFF
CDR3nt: TGTGCCAGCAGCCAAGTCCCGAGGCGGAACACCGGGGAGCTGTTTTTT

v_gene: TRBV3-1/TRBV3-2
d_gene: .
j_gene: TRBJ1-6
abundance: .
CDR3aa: CASSQDRVYNSPLHF
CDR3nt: TGTGCCAGCAGCCAAGACAGGGTCTATAATTCACCCCTCCACTTT

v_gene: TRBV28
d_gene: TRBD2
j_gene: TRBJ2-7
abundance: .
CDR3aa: CASSSIAGYPYEQYF
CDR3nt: TGTGCCAGCAGTTCAATAGCGGGATATCCCTACGAGCAGTACTTC

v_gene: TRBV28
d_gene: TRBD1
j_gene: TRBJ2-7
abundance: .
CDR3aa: CASRGTGPTVVQYF
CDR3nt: TGTGCCAGCAGAGGGACAGGGCCTACCGTGGTGCAGTACTTC

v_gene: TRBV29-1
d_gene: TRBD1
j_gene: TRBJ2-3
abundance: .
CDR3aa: CSARRGGEADTQYF
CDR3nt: TGCAGCGCTAGGCGAGGGGGCGAGGCAGATACGCAGTATTTT

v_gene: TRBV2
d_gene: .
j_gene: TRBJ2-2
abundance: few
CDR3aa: CASISMAGNGELFF
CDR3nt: TGTGCCAGCATAAGTATGGCAGGAAACGGGGAGCTGTTTTTT

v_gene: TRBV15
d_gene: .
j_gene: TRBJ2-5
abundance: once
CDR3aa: CATSRDRTEETQYF
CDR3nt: TGTGCCACCAGCAGAGATAGGACAGAAGAGACCCAGTACTTC

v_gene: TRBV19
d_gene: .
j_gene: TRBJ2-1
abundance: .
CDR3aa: CASSPQGLGYNEQFF
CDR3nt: TGTGCCAGTAGTCCACAGGGATTAGGCTACAATGAGCAGTTCTTC

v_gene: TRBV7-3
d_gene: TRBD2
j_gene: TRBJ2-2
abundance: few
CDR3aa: CASSPRGGTNTGELFF
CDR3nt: TGTGCCAGCAGCCCCCGGGGGGGGACGAACACCGGGGAGCTGTTTTTT

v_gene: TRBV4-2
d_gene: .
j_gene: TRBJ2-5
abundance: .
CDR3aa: CASSQVAAGRGETQYF
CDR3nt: TGTGCCAGCAGCCAAGTCGCCGCGGGGCGTGGGGAGACCCAGTACTTC

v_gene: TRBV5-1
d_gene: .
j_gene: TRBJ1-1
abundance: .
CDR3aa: CASSISDRGVTEAFF
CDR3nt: TGCGCCAGCAGCATCTCGGACCGCGGGGTGACTGAAGCTTTCTTT

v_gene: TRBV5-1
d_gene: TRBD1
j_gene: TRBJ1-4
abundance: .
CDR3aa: CASSLGTGYSREKLFF
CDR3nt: TGCGCCAGCAGCCTTGGGACAGGGTATAGTCGCGAAAAACTGTTTTTT

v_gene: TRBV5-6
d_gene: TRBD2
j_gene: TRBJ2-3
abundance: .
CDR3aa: CASSIGAGGRTDTQYF
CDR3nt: TGTGCCAGCTCCATTGGGGCGGGGGGACGCACAGATACGCAGTATTTT

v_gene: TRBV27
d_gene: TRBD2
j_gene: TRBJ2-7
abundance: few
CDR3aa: CASRKGGTSGYEQYF
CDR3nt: TGTGCCAGCAGGAAAGGGGGGACTAGCGGTTACGAGCAGTACTTC

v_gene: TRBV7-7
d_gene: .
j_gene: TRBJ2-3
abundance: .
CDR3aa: CASSWTVGPTDTQYF
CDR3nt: TGTGCTAGCAGCTGGACAGTGGGGCCAACAGATACGCAGTATTTT

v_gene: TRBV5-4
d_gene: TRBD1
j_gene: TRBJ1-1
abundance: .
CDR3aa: CASTETGKSEAFF
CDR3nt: TGTGCCAGCACCGAGACAGGGAAGTCTGAAGCTTTCTTT

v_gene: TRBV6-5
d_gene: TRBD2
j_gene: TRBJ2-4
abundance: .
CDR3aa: CASTHTGGGDIQYF
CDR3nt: TGTGCCAGCACCCACACCGGGGGGGGAGACATTCAGTACTTC

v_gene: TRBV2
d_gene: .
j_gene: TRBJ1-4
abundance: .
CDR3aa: CASSELGGEKLFF
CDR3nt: TGTGCCAGCAGTGAACTGGGAGGCGAAAAACTGTTTTTT

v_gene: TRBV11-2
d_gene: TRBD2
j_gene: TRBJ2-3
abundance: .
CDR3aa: CASSLGLAGSTDTQYF
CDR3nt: TGTGCCAGCAGCTTAGGACTAGCGGGGAGCACAGATACGCAGTATTTT

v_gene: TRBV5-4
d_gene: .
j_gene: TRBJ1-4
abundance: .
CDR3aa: CASSSKTGFGEKLFF
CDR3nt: TGTGCCAGCAGCTCCAAAACAGGGTTTGGGGAAAAACTGTTTTTT